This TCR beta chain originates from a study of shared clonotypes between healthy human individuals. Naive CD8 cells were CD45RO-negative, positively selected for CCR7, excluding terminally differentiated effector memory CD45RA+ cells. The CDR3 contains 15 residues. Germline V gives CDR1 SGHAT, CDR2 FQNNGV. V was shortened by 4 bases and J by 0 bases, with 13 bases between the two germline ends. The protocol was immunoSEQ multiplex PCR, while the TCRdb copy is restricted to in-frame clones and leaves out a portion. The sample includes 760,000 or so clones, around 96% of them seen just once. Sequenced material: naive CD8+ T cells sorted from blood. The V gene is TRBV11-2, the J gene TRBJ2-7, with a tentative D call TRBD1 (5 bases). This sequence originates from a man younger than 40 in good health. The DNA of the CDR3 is TGTGCCAGCAGCTCAGAACAGGAGCTCTCCTACGAGCAGTACTTC. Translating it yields CASSSEQELSYEQYF.